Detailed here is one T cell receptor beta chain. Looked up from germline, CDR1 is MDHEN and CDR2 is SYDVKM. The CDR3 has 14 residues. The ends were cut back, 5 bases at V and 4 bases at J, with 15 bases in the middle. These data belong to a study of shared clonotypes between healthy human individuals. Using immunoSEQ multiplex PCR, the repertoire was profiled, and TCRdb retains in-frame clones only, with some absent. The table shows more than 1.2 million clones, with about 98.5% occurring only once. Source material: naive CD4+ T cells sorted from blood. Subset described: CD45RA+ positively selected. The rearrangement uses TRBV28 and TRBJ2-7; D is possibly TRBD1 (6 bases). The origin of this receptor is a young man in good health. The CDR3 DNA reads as TGTGCCAGCAGTGAGAACAGGGTTCCGTACGAGCAGTACTTC. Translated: CASSENRVPYEQYF.